The 3 T cell receptor beta chains below come from one sample, sequenced in a study of early T cells in non-severe SARS-CoV-2 infection. TCRdb re-called the 5' RACE reads with MiXCR, one entry per CDR3 protein. The repertoire has about 47,000 distinct CDR3 sequences, about a tenth of them found once; the top ten carry around 5.3%. Here the sequenced sample was whole blood, taken at baseline. Every receptor here comes from an adult who was a healthcare worker with PCR-confirmed SARS-CoV-2 infection or an uninfected control (not recorded which).

This clonotype was seen more than once but under ten times. The V and J genes are TRBV5-1 and TRBJ2-7; TRBD1 matches 7 bases. This CDR3 has 14 amino acids. CDR1 is SGHRS and CDR2 is YFSETQ in the germline V gene. J was trimmed by 3 bases and V by 1 base; bases with no gene match: 4. Here the CDR3 reads CASSLMGQSYEQYF. CDR3 bases: TGCGCCAGCAGCTTGATGGGACAGAGCTACGAGCAGTACTTC.

There are a few counts of this clonotype. Here the CDR3 reads CASSAGSLNQPQHF. CDR3 bases: TGCGCCAGCAGCGCCGGGTCCCTAAATCAGCCCCAGCATTTT. The V call is TRBV5-1, the J call TRBJ1-5; no reliable D call. This CDR3 region has 14 residues. V shed 4 bases and J shed 4 bases, with 12 bases lying between them. Per germline, CDR1 SGHRS and CDR2 YFSETQ.

This chain joins TRBV29-1 and TRBJ2-7; D unresolved. CDR1 and CDR2 from the germline V gene are SQVTM and ANQGSEA. This CDR3 is built from 13 residues. V dropped 7 bases and J dropped 5 bases, with 18 bases sitting between them. In DNA, the CDR3 is TGCAGCGCAAAGAGGAGTATGTTCGACGAGCAGTACTTC. Translated, it gives CSAKRSMFDEQYF.